A selection of T cell receptor beta chains follows, all from one sample in a study of blood T cell repertoires in COVID-19. TCRdb's table, derived via immunoSEQ multiplex PCR, lists solely in-frame clones and lacks some. The sample includes nearly 350,000 clones, about 88% seen only once; the top ten take more than 0.8%. Sequenced material: PBMCs or T cells enriched from blood (not recorded which). The receptors originated from a woman in her thirties who had recovered from COVID-19. Both conserved end residues are part of each CDR3. Fields, in order: J gene, clone size, D gene, V gene, CDR3 protein, CDR3 DNA. A D gene is named only where the DNA matches it firmly. Clone size is given for some rows only: seen once, a few or many times, or a class if the clone is expanded.

J: TRBJ1-1
size: .
D: TRBD1
V: TRBV5-1
CDR3: CASSRQGDTEAFF
DNA: TGCGCCAGCAGCCGGCAGGGGGACACTGAAGCTTTCTTT

J: TRBJ1-5
size: once
D: TRBD1
V: TRBV28
CDR3: CASRQTGGGNQPQHF
DNA: TGTGCCAGCAGACAAACAGGGGGCGGCAATCAGCCCCAGCATTTT

J: TRBJ2-4
size: .
D: .
V: TRBV7-9
CDR3: CASSSGEGLGKNIQYF
DNA: TGTGCCAGCAGCTCAGGAGAGGGCCTGGGCAAAAACATTCAGTACTTC

J: TRBJ1-3
size: .
D: TRBD1
V: TRBV5-6
CDR3: CASSSGTRTGTLFEDTIYF
DNA: TGTGCCAGCAGCTCAGGGACCCGGACAGGGACACTGTTTGAGGACACCATATATTTT

J: TRBJ1-4
size: .
D: .
V: TRBV19
CDR3: CATSVGRANEKLFF
DNA: TGTGCCACCTCGGTTGGGCGGGCTAATGAAAAACTGTTTTTT

J: TRBJ2-3
size: .
D: TRBD1
V: TRBV19
CDR3: CASGGQGGADTQYF
DNA: TGTGCCAGTGGAGGACAGGGGGGAGCAGATACGCAGTATTTT

J: TRBJ1-1
size: once
D: TRBD1
V: TRBV2
CDR3: CASSPGQGQAQKTEAFF
DNA: TGTGCCAGCAGCCCTGGACAGGGGCAGGCTCAGAAGACTGAAGCTTTCTTT

J: TRBJ1-1
size: .
D: TRBD1
V: TRBV30
CDR3: CAWTPGQDYTEAFF
DNA: TGTGCCTGGACTCCGGGACAGGACTACACTGAAGCTTTCTTT

J: TRBJ1-1
size: .
D: .
V: TRBV10-1
CDR3: CASSESTGNTEAFF
DNA: TGCGCCAGCAGTGAGTCGACAGGGAACACTGAAGCTTTCTTT

J: TRBJ1-2
size: .
D: TRBD1
V: TRBV7-9
CDR3: CASSSDSITGTGYGYTF
DNA: TGTGCCAGCAGCTCCGACTCAATTACCGGGACAGGGTATGGCTACACCTTC

J: TRBJ1-1
size: .
D: .
V: TRBV9
CDR3: CASSMERNTEAFF
DNA: TGTGCCAGCAGCATGGAGAGGAACACTGAAGCTTTCTTT

J: TRBJ1-1
size: few
D: .
V: TRBV10-1
CDR3: CASSPQGVDEAFF
DNA: TGCGCCAGCAGCCCCCAGGGTGTTGATGAAGCTTTCTTT

J: TRBJ2-7
size: .
D: TRBD1
V: TRBV7-6
CDR3: CASSPEGTGSYEQYF
DNA: TGTGCCAGCAGCCCAGAGGGGACAGGGAGCTACGAGCAGTACTTC

J: TRBJ2-1
size: .
D: TRBD2
V: TRBV5-1
CDR3: CASSLIGGGASNEQFF
DNA: TGCGCCAGCAGCTTGATAGGCGGGGGGGCGTCTAATGAGCAGTTCTTC

J: TRBJ2-7
size: .
D: .
V: TRBV5-5
CDR3: CASSYTTNSGYEQYF
DNA: TGTGCCAGCAGCTATACCACTAACTCCGGCTACGAGCAGTACTTC

J: TRBJ1-4
size: .
D: .
V: TRBV7-9
CDR3: CASIMTGLFNEKLFF
DNA: TGTGCCAGCATCATGACGGGACTGTTTAATGAAAAACTGTTTTTT

J: TRBJ1-1
size: once
D: .
V: TRBV19
CDR3: CASSTQGTHTEAFF
DNA: TGTGCCAGTAGTACCCAGGGGACCCACACTGAAGCTTTCTTT

J: TRBJ1-5
size: .
D: .
V: TRBV15
CDR3: CATSRDRANQPQHF
DNA: TGTGCCACCAGCAGAGACAGGGCCAATCAGCCCCAGCATTTT

J: TRBJ2-4
size: .
D: TRBD1
V: TRBV6-2/TRBV6-3
CDR3: CASSYKGAAKNIQYF
DNA: TGTGCCAGCAGTTATAAGGGGGCGGCCAAAAACATTCAGTACTTC

J: TRBJ2-7
size: once
D: .
V: TRBV2
CDR3: CASSKTLTGYYEQYF
DNA: TGTGCCAGCAGTAAGACTTTGACAGGTTACTACGAGCAGTACTTC

J: TRBJ1-2
size: .
D: TRBD1
V: TRBV3-1/TRBV3-2
CDR3: CASSSGTGGARGYTF
DNA: TGTGCCAGCAGTTCCGGGACAGGGGGGGCAAGAGGCTACACCTTC

J: TRBJ2-3
size: .
D: .
V: TRBV6-1
CDR3: CASSDQSGLGTDTQYF
DNA: TGTGCCAGCAGTGATCAGTCAGGGTTAGGCACAGATACGCAGTATTTT

J: TRBJ1-1
size: .
D: TRBD1
V: TRBV7-8
CDR3: CASSSLAQGATEAFF
DNA: TGTGCCAGTAGCAGCTTAGCCCAGGGGGCCACTGAAGCTTTCTTT

J: TRBJ1-1
size: .
D: .
V: TRBV9
CDR3: CASSAQERGLDTEAFF
DNA: TGTGCCAGCAGCGCCCAGGAGCGGGGGCTCGACACTGAAGCTTTCTTT

J: TRBJ1-2
size: .
D: TRBD1
V: TRBV5-1
CDR3: CASSLISSRQGANGYTF
DNA: TGCGCCAGCAGCTTAATTTCCTCCAGACAGGGGGCTAATGGCTACACCTTC

J: TRBJ1-1
size: once
D: TRBD1
V: TRBV24-1
CDR3: CATSDEGQGRFF
DNA: TGTGCCACCAGTGACGAGGGACAGGGGCGTTTCTTT

J: TRBJ2-2
size: .
D: TRBD1
V: TRBV4-3
CDR3: CASSQDPQGAVGELFF
DNA: TGCGCCAGCAGCCAAGACCCACAGGGGGCAGTCGGGGAGCTGTTTTTT

J: TRBJ2-5
size: few
D: TRBD1
V: TRBV28
CDR3: CASSSQWRQGRVTQYF
DNA: TGTGCCAGCAGTTCCCAATGGCGACAGGGTCGGGTGACCCAGTACTTC

J: TRBJ1-6
size: .
D: .
V: TRBV9
CDR3: CASSQGGVDSPLHF
DNA: TGTGCCAGCAGTCAAGGGGGGGTGGATTCACCCCTCCACTTT

J: TRBJ1-2
size: .
D: TRBD1
V: TRBV6-5
CDR3: CASSSDRGAGYTF
DNA: TGTGCCAGCAGTTCGGACAGGGGAGCGGGCTACACCTTC

J: TRBJ1-2
size: .
D: .
V: TRBV21-1
CDR3: CASNFTKGQGLNYGYTF
DNA: TGTGCCAGCAACTTTACAAAGGGACAGGGGCTCAACTATGGCTACACCTTC

J: TRBJ2-5
size: .
D: TRBD1
V: TRBV2
CDR3: CASSEEVSGQGAQTQYF
DNA: TGTGCCAGCAGTGAAGAGGTCAGCGGACAGGGGGCACAGACCCAGTACTTC

J: TRBJ2-7
size: .
D: TRBD1
V: TRBV5-8
CDR3: CASSFRDRGRVEQYF
DNA: TGTGCCAGCAGCTTCCGGGACAGGGGTCGAGTCGAGCAGTACTTC

J: TRBJ1-3
size: few
D: .
V: TRBV15
CDR3: CATSQGISGNTIYF
DNA: TGTGCCACCAGTCAGGGGATCTCTGGAAACACCATATATTTT

J: TRBJ2-2
size: .
D: .
V: TRBV5-1
CDR3: CASARLNREAGELFF
DNA: TGCGCCAGCGCGCGATTAAACAGGGAAGCCGGGGAGCTGTTTTTT

J: TRBJ2-3
size: .
D: TRBD1
V: TRBV5-1
CDR3: CASSSTGTRDTQYF
DNA: TGCGCCAGCAGCTCGACAGGGACCAGGGATACGCAGTATTTT

J: TRBJ2-1
size: .
D: .
V: TRBV11-3
CDR3: CASSPFVGGSSYNEQFF
DNA: TGTGCCAGCAGCCCCTTCGTAGGGGGAAGCTCCTACAATGAGCAGTTCTTC

J: TRBJ1-6
size: once
D: .
V: TRBV5-1
CDR3: CASSQTGTSITYNSPLHF
DNA: TGCGCCAGCAGCCAAACAGGAACATCTATCACCTATAATTCACCCCTCCACTTT

J: TRBJ1-6
size: .
D: .
V: TRBV28
CDR3: CASSFPQGQAFSPLHF
DNA: TGTGCCAGCAGTTTTCCACAGGGCCAGGCTTTTTCACCCCTCCACTTT

J: TRBJ2-5
size: once
D: TRBD1
V: TRBV3-1/TRBV3-2
CDR3: CASSPSDRGETQYF
DNA: TGTGCCAGCAGCCCTAGTGACAGGGGAGAGACCCAGTACTTC

J: TRBJ2-3
size: .
D: .
V: TRBV29-1
CDR3: CSVKHGVLGLDTQYF
DNA: TGCAGCGTTAAACACGGGGTACTTGGTTTAGATACGCAGTATTTT

J: TRBJ2-7
size: .
D: TRBD2
V: TRBV27
CDR3: CAAGSRLAGYEQYF
DNA: TGTGCGGCAGGCTCCCGACTAGCGGGGTACGAGCAGTACTTC

J: TRBJ2-3
size: .
D: TRBD2
V: TRBV2
CDR3: CASLGTSGSTDTQYF
DNA: TGTGCCAGCCTCGGGACTAGCGGGAGCACAGATACGCAGTATTTT

J: TRBJ2-7
size: .
D: TRBD1
V: TRBV2
CDR3: CASSEAWDRYNEQYF
DNA: TGTGCCAGCAGTGAGGCCTGGGACAGGTACAACGAGCAGTACTTC

J: TRBJ1-2
size: .
D: TRBD1
V: TRBV4-1
CDR3: CASSQVQQGLAYGYTF
DNA: TGCGCCAGCAGCCAAGTCCAACAGGGGCTCGCCTATGGCTACACCTTC

J: TRBJ1-5
size: .
D: TRBD1
V: TRBV27
CDR3: CASSPGAGTGRLSRQPQHF
DNA: TGTGCCAGCAGTCCCGGGGCCGGGACAGGGAGATTGTCGCGTCAGCCCCAGCATTTT

J: TRBJ1-5
size: .
D: .
V: TRBV5-6
CDR3: CASSFGDQPQHF
DNA: TGTGCCAGCAGCTTCGGGGATCAGCCCCAGCATTTT

J: TRBJ1-4
size: .
D: TRBD1
V: TRBV28
CDR3: CASRPTGGYEKLFF
DNA: TGTGCCAGCAGACCGACAGGGGGCTATGAAAAACTGTTTTTT

J: TRBJ1-1
size: .
D: .
V: TRBV18
CDR3: CASSPTQTNTEAFF
DNA: TGTGCCAGCTCACCAACACAGACGAACACTGAAGCTTTCTTT

J: TRBJ1-2
size: .
D: .
V: TRBV6-4
CDR3: CASSFRQGHYGYTF
DNA: TGTGCCAGCAGTTTTCGGCAGGGTCACTATGGCTACACCTTC

J: TRBJ2-1
size: .
D: TRBD2
V: TRBV2
CDR3: CASKRSGGDYNEQFF
DNA: TGTGCCAGCAAGCGTAGCGGGGGGGACTACAATGAGCAGTTCTTC

J: TRBJ1-2
size: .
D: .
V: TRBV24-1
CDR3: CATSAGLYYGYTF
DNA: TGTGCCACCAGTGCGGGACTTTATTATGGCTACACCTTC